A selection of T cell receptor beta chains follows, all from one sample in a study of control samples from healthy donors and cancer patients. Sequencing used immunoSEQ multiplex PCR; TCRdb keeps in-frame clones, though not all of them. The sample lists fewer than 85,000 clones, 90% to 95% seen once, with 15% to 19% in the top ten. The sequencing sample was made of blood. These receptor sequences come from a man in his thirties or forties in good health. CDR3s include the opening cysteine and the closing phenylalanine or tryptophan. The D gene is left open where the match is weak. Only some rows state a clone size, as once, few, many or a class for expanded clones.

clone size	D gene	V gene	J gene	CDR3 DNA	CDR3 protein
NA	NA	TRBV6-2/TRBV6-3	TRBJ2-7	TGTGCCAGCAGTTCCCTACCCTCAGGGGGGAACATCTACGAGCAGTACTTC	CASSSLPSGGNIYEQYF
NA	TRBD1	TRBV7-3	TRBJ2-2	TGTGCCAGCAGCACTGGGACAGGGAAGGGTCAAAACGGGGAGCTGTTTTTT	CASSTGTGKGQNGELFF
NA	NA	TRBV18	TRBJ2-3	TGTGCCAGCTCGTCTAGGACAGATACGCAGTATTTT	CASSSRTDTQYF
NA	NA	TRBV5-1	TRBJ2-7	TGCGCCAGCAGCTTGGACCGATTAGAAGAGCAGTACTTC	CASSLDRLEEQYF
NA	NA	TRBV25-1	TRBJ1-1	TGTGCCAGCAGTGAAACGGGGTACACTGAAGCTTTCTTT	CASSETGYTEAFF
NA	NA	TRBV19	TRBJ1-1	TGTGCCAGTAGTATGGCACAGTCTGTTTACATGAACACTGAAGCTTTCTTT	CASSMAQSVYMNTEAFF
NA	NA	TRBV12-3/TRBV12-4	TRBJ2-2	TGTGCCAGCCGAGGGGCGAACACCGGGGAGCTGTTTTTT	CASRGANTGELFF
NA	NA	TRBV30	TRBJ2-5	TGTGCCTGGGGCGGACGGGGCTCTGTTGAGACCCAGTACTTC	CAWGGRGSVETQYF
NA	NA	TRBV5-1	TRBJ2-1	TGCGCCAGCAGCTTGGTCGGGGGCCACAATGAGCAGTTCTTC	CASSLVGGHNEQFF
NA	TRBD1	TRBV28	TRBJ2-7	TGTGCCAGCTCGGGACAGGGGGCGGGGGAGCAGTACTTC	CASSGQGAGEQYF
NA	NA	TRBV28	TRBJ1-2	TGTGCCAGCAGTTTTGCACAATTCTATGGCTACACCTTC	CASSFAQFYGYTF
NA	NA	TRBV2	TRBJ1-1	TGTGCCAGTCGAGGGGTTCGCAATGAAGCTTTCTTT	CASRGVRNEAFF
NA	TRBD2	TRBV24-1	TRBJ2-3	TGTGCCACCAGTGACGTTAGCGGGCCTACGCAGTATTTT	CATSDVSGPTQYF
NA	NA	TRBV10-3	TRBJ2-5	TGTGCCATCAGTGAAGTCCCCGGGGAACTAGGGGAGACCCAGTACTTC	CAISEVPGELGETQYF
NA	TRBD1	TRBV14	TRBJ2-5	TGTGCCAGCAGCCAGCAGACAGGGGTAGAGACCCAGTACTTC	CASSQQTGVETQYF
few	NA	TRBV27	TRBJ1-4	TGTGCCAGCAGTTTAATGGGGATTACGGCGGGGGAAAAACTGTTTTTT	CASSLMGITAGEKLFF
NA	NA	TRBV3-1/TRBV3-2	TRBJ1-1	TGTGCCAGCAGCCAAGATCATCAGGGAGGGACTGAAGCTTTCTTT	CASSQDHQGGTEAFF
NA	NA	TRBV6-2/TRBV6-3	TRBJ2-2	TGTGCCAGCAGTGACACGGGCCCAGGGACCGGGGAGCTGTTTTTT	CASSDTGPGTGELFF
NA	NA	TRBV7-8	TRBJ2-7	TGTGCCAGCAGCTACCGCGGCGGCCCCTACGAGCAGTACTTC	CASSYRGGPYEQYF
NA	TRBD2	TRBV11-2	TRBJ2-1	TGTGCCAGCAGCTTAGGTGGCGGGAGCTACAATGAGCAGTTCTTC	CASSLGGGSYNEQFF
NA	NA	TRBV4-2	TRBJ2-2	TGTGCCAGCAGCCAAGATGGGAGTAACACCGGGGAGCTGTTTTTT	CASSQDGSNTGELFF
NA	TRBD2	TRBV6-5	TRBJ2-1	TGTGCCAGCAGTTACTGGGGGGGGGACAATGAGCAGTTCTTC	CASSYWGGDNEQFF
NA	NA	TRBV25-1	TRBJ1-2	TGTGCCAGCAGTGAATCAGAGGGGTATGGCTACACCTTC	CASSESEGYGYTF
NA	TRBD2	TRBV11-2	TRBJ2-5	TGTGCCAGCAGCTTAGAACCCATTAGCGGGGGGACAAAAGAGACCCAGTACTTC	CASSLEPISGGTKETQYF
NA	NA	TRBV4-2	TRBJ2-1	TGTGCCAGCAGCCAAGATGGAGGGCCCCCCTACAATGAGCAGTTCTTC	CASSQDGGPPYNEQFF
NA	NA	TRBV29-1	TRBJ2-3	TGCAGCGTTGTGGCGGGGGCGTTTACAGATACGCAGTATTTT	CSVVAGAFTDTQYF
NA	NA	TRBV5-4	TRBJ2-7	TGTGCCAGCAGCCCCGGACCAGGTGGGTACGAGCAGTACTTC	CASSPGPGGYEQYF
few	TRBD1	TRBV10-2	TRBJ2-5	TGCGCCAGCAGTGAAAGGACAGGGGGCTCGGAGACCCAGTACTTC	CASSERTGGSETQYF